These 27 T cell receptor beta chains were sequenced from one sample in a study of beta chain features in type 1 diabetes. These receptors have no known antigen. Every isolated RNA sample was fully reverse transcribed, so sequencing captured expressed TCRB transcripts. Method: immunoSEQ multiplex PCR; TCRdb's copy keeps in-frame clones and lacks some. The table records about 390,000 clones, about 10% of them present only once. Study results and caveats: TCRB CDR3 length was moderately but significantly reduced in all four CD4+ subsets of Type 1 diabetes patients.

Material: central memory CD4+ T cells from blood. The receptors shown here come from a man in his thirties or forties with type 1 diabetes.

This clone was seen a handful of times. The J gene is TRBJ1-2, the V gene TRBV29-1; D perhaps matches TRBD1 (5 bases). CDR1 SQVTM and CDR2 ANQGSEA come from the germline V gene. Trimming left V 4 bases short and J 4 bases short, with 10 bases between. The CDR3 is 12 residues long. The CDR3 DNA follows: TGCAGCGTTGCGGGACGGACCTATGGCTACACCTTC. It encodes CSVAGRTYGYTF.

The rearrangement joins TRBV28 to TRBJ1-1; D unclear. CDR1 MDHEN and CDR2 SYDVKM come from the germline V gene. Trimming removed 2 bases from V and 3 bases from J, with 4 bases in between. The CDR3 covers 12 residues. The CDR3 DNA sequence: TGTGCCAGCAGTTTACGGGACACTGAAGCTTTCTTT. This encodes CASSLRDTEAFF.

This clone has more than one count but fewer than ten. The chain is built from TRBV7-6 and TRBJ2-5, with D uncertain. This CDR3 region has 13 residues. Germline CDR1 and CDR2: SGHVS and FNYEAQ. V was clipped by 0 bases and J by 5 bases, with 7 bases between them. CDR3 sequence (DNA): TGTGCCAGCAGCTTAGCGGAATCGGAGACCCAGTACTTC. It codes for CASSLAESETQYF.

This sequence joins TRBV27 and TRBJ1-4, with D unresolved. The germline V gene has CDR1 MNHEY and CDR2 SMNVEV (reference sequence). The CDR3 sequence is 15 residues long. V was pared by 7 bases and J by 4 bases, with 16 bases between. CDR3 loop: CASTTKGRFNEKLFF. The CDR3 DNA follows: TGTGCCAGCACTACAAAGGGCAGGTTTAATGAAAAACTGTTTTTT.

The chain carries TRBV9 and TRBJ1-4; the D gene is possibly TRBD1 (5 bases). Germline loops: CDR1 SGDLS, CDR2 YYNGEE. This CDR3 contains 16 residues. V dropped 0 bases and J dropped 6 bases, with 15 bases sitting between them. The CDR3 DNA reads TGTGCCAGCAGCGTAGGGGTGACAGCGGCTCATGAAAAACTGTTTTTT. As protein: CASSVGVTAAHEKLFF.

This clone has a count of ten or more. J is TRBJ2-1 and V is TRBV19, with 7 bases fitting TRBD1. In germline, CDR1 is LNHDA, CDR2 SQIVND (reference sequence). This CDR3 has 14 amino acids. Unmatched junction bases numbered 5, after V lost 7 bases and J lost 2 bases. CDR3 sequence: CASTLGTAYNEQFF. The CDR3 DNA follows: TGTGCCAGTACCCTCGGGACAGCCTACAATGAGCAGTTCTTC.

This clone was seen a handful of times. The chain is built from TRBV5-5 and TRBJ2-2, with 10 bases lining up with TRBD2. V lost 4 bases, J lost 8 bases, and 14 bases stayed unmatched. The CDR3 has 17 amino acids. Germline V gives CDR1 SGHKS, CDR2 YYEKEE (reference sequence). CDR3 residues: CASSPDWGLAGAGELFF. The CDR3 DNA sequence: TGTGCCAGCAGCCCTGACTGGGGGCTAGCGGGAGCTGGGGAGCTGTTTTTT. The full variable domain, completed using reference TRBV5-5 and TRBJ2-2, is DAGVTQSPTHLIKTRGQQVTLRCSPISGHKSVSWYQQVLGQGPQFIFQYYEKEERGRGNFPDRFSARQFPNYSSELNVNALLLGDSALYLCASSPDWGLAGAGELFFGEGSRLTVL.

This clone was counted a few times. V usage is TRBV5-1 and J usage is TRBJ1-4, with 12 bases identical to TRBD1. The germline CDR1 and CDR2 sequences are SGHRS and YFSETQ. CDR3 size: 16 residues. Trimming cost V 3 bases and J 3 bases; bases outside gene matches: 3. CDR3 coding DNA: TGCGCCAGCAGCTCCGGGACAGGGGGCCCTAATGAAAAACTGTTTTTT. Its protein product is CASSSGTGGPNEKLFF. Supplemented by reference TRBV5-1 and TRBJ1-4, the full variable domain reads KAGVTQTPRYLIKTRGQQVTLSCSPISGHRSVSWYQQTPGQGLQFLFEYFSETQRNKGNFPGRFSGRQFSNSRSEMNVSTLELGDSALYLCASSSGTGGPNEKLFFGSGTQLSVL.

This clone was recorded a few times. J is TRBJ2-1 and V is TRBV6-4; TRBD1 aligns across 7 bases. The ends lost 5 bases at V and 2 bases at J; junction bases unmatched: 6. The germline gives CDR1 MRHNA, CDR2 SNTAGT. This CDR3 is 15 amino acids long. CDR3 coding DNA: TGTGCCAGCAGTTTCGGACAGGCCCCCTACAATGAGCAGTTCTTC. This encodes CASSFGQAPYNEQFF.

The sample holds a few counts of this clone. The genes are TRBV10-3 and TRBJ1-1; TRBD1 is a possible D gene (5 bases). V lost 4 bases, J lost 2 bases, and 14 bases lay in between. The CDR3 totals 15 residues. CDR1 is ENHRY and CDR2 is SYGVKD in the germline V gene. As DNA, the CDR3 is TGTGCCATCAGTGGCCCGGGACCCCAAAACACTGAAGCTTTCTTT. Its protein is CAISGPGPQNTEAFF.

The table lists this clone with a few counts. This sequence joins TRBV7-2 and TRBJ1-2; possibly TRBD1 for D (5 bases). Per the germline V gene, CDR1 is SGHTA and CDR2 is FQGNSA. The CDR3 extends over 14 amino acids. Deletions cut 1 base from V and 4 bases from J, with 10 bases between. CDR3 region: CASSLVQGPYGYTF. CDR3 sequence (DNA): TGTGCCAGCAGCTTAGTTCAGGGACCCTATGGCTACACCTTC.

This clone was counted at least ten times. V and J are TRBV7-6 and TRBJ2-1; 7 bases agree with TRBD1. The V segment lost 1 base and the J segment 4 bases; nucleotides outside the gene matches: 4. Germline V gene data show CDR1 as SGHVS and CDR2 as FNYEAQ. This CDR3 comprises 15 residues. For the CDR3, the DNA is TGTGCCAGCAGCTTAGAGGGGGCGAGTTACAATGAGCAGTTCTTC. The encoded protein is CASSLEGASYNEQFF.

The table lists this clone with a few counts. The rearrangement uses TRBV28 and TRBJ2-1; the match to TRBD2 covers 15 bases. This CDR3 is 18 amino acids long. Per germline, CDR1 MDHEN and CDR2 SYDVKM. V shed 5 bases and J 4 bases; nucleotides not matched to a gene: 9. The CDR3 loop reads CASSPRTSGRAGYNEQFF. The CDR3 DNA sequence: TGTGCCAGCAGTCCGAGGACTAGCGGGAGGGCGGGATACAATGAGCAGTTCTTC.

This clone was seen at least ten times. The V call is TRBV10-3, the J call TRBJ2-3; D is possibly TRBD1 or TRBD2 (5 bases each). In germline, CDR1 is ENHRY, CDR2 SYGVKD. Between the trimmed V and J ends, which lost 4 bases and 2 bases, there was a span of 13 bases. This CDR3 spans 15 amino acids. This chain's CDR3 is CAISGDPTFTDTQYF. The CDR3 DNA reads as TGTGCCATCAGTGGGGACCCCACATTCACAGATACGCAGTATTTT.

The chain is built from TRBV28 and TRBJ2-7, with a weak D call TRBD2 (6 bases). The germline V and J ends were trimmed by 8 bases and 7 bases, with 9 bases remaining between them. This CDR3 contains 10 residues. Germline CDR1 reads MDHEN; CDR2 reads SYDVKM. The CDR3 DNA follows: TGTGCCAGCCTCCGGGAGGAGCAGTACTTC. It codes for CASLREEQYF.

A few counts support this clone. The rearrangement uses TRBV5-1 and TRBJ1-5; TRBD1 agrees at 11 bases. The ends lost 3 bases at V and 7 bases at J; junction bases unmatched: 6. The CDR3 totals 15 residues. CDR1 is SGHRS, CDR2 YFSETQ, per germline. This chain's CDR3 is CASSYGTGGYQPQHF. The CDR3 DNA reads TGCGCCAGCAGCTACGGGACAGGGGGTTACCAGCCCCAGCATTTT.

The chain recombines TRBV6-1 with TRBJ1-1; 7 nucleotides agree with TRBD1. The V gene end was trimmed by 6 bases and the J gene end by 1 base; junction bases not matched to a gene: 5. The CDR3 extends over 14 amino acids. Germline V gene sequence: CDR1 MNHNS, CDR2 SASEGT. CDR3 region: CASRSGQPNTEAFF. The CDR3 bases are TGTGCCAGCAGATCGGGACAGCCGAACACTGAAGCTTTCTTT.

The V and J genes are TRBV9 and TRBJ2-2, with a weak D call TRBD1 (6 bases). The V and J ends lost 2 bases and 0 bases respectively, with 11 bases between them. The germline gives CDR1 SGDLS, CDR2 YYNGEE. CDR3 length: 16 amino acids. DNA for the CDR3: TGTGCCAGCAGCGTCCGAGGACAGACGAACACCGGGGAGCTGTTTTTT. It is translated as CASSVRGQTNTGELFF.

The chain combines TRBV11-2 with TRBJ2-7; TRBD1 or TRBD2 may be the D gene (5 bases each). V lost 7 bases to trimming and J lost 3 bases, with 16 bases between them. The CDR3 is 14 residues long. Germline CDR1 is SGHAT and CDR2 is FQNNGV. CDR3 nucleotides: TGTGCCAGCACCAAGGGGAGCCCCGGCTACGAGCAGTACTTC. Translated, it gives CASTKGSPGYEQYF. The entire variable domain, with the rest obtained from reference TRBV11-2 and TRBJ2-7, is as follows: EAGVAQSPRYKIIEKRQSVAFWCNPISGHATLYWYQQILGQGPKLLIQFQNNGVVDDSQLPKDRFSAERLKGVDSTLKIQPAKLEDSAVYLCASTKGSPGYEQYFGPGTRLTVT.

The table lists this clone with a few counts. V gene TRBV7-8 combines with J gene TRBJ2-4, with D possibly being TRBD2 (6 bases). Germline CDR1 is SGHVS and CDR2 is FQNEAQ. Trimming cost V 1 base and J 7 bases, with 11 bases left between them. The CDR3 is 14 amino acids. The CDR3 here is CASSLVSGRNIQYF. DNA for the CDR3: TGTGCCAGCAGCTTAGTGTCAGGGAGGAACATTCAGTACTTC.

This rearrangement joins TRBV18 to TRBJ1-2; D ambiguous. Germline V gene sequence: CDR1 KGHSH, CDR2 LQKENI. The CDR3 length is 15 residues. The ends were cut back, 2 bases at V and 3 bases at J, with 13 bases in the middle. In nucleotides, the CDR3 is TGTGCCAGCTCACCAAGTACAGCAGCCCACTATGGCTACACCTTC. Translating it yields CASSPSTAAHYGYTF.

This clone was counted between two and nine times. The chain recombines TRBV6-5 with TRBJ2-5, with 8 bases fitting TRBD1. CDR3 size: 14 residues. Trimming at V came to 2 bases and at J to 4 bases, leaving 3 bases not matched to a gene. The germline V gene has CDR1 MNHEY and CDR2 SVGAGI. The CDR3 here is CASSYGQGLETQYF. In nucleotides, the CDR3 is TGTGCCAGCAGTTACGGACAGGGTCTAGAGACCCAGTACTTC.

The table lists this clone with a few counts. The chain uses TRBV6-1 and TRBJ2-7; D might be TRBD1 (5 bases). The CDR3 consists of 15 residues. V was trimmed by 6 bases and J by 0 bases, leaving 15 bases between them. The V gene's germline CDR1 is MNHNS and CDR2 SASEGT. The CDR3 nucleotides read TGTGCCAGCAGCCTGGGTGGGGCCCTCTCCTACGAGCAGTACTTC. The encoded protein is CASSLGGALSYEQYF.

This clone was observed a few times. The chain combines TRBV11-2 with TRBJ1-4, with D possibly being TRBD1 (6 bases). The CDR3 consists of 14 residues. Per the germline V gene, CDR1 is SGHAT and CDR2 is FQNNGV. The V gene lost 5 bases and the J gene lost 4 bases, with 11 bases spanning the gap. The CDR3 nucleotides are TGTGCCAGCAGCCTGAGACAGGTTAATGAAAAACTGTTTTTT. Translating it yields CASSLRQVNEKLFF.

This clone was counted between two and nine times. With a far larger clone one base away, a read error is the likely cause. V usage is TRBV4-1 and J usage is TRBJ2-5; D gene uncertain. CDR3 length equals 15 residues. Germline lookup yields CDR1 MGHRA and CDR2 YSYEKL. V dropped 4 bases and J dropped 2 bases, with 14 bases sitting between them. The CDR3 is CASSRSAVGQETQYF. For the CDR3, the DNA is TGCGCCAGCAGCCGGTCGGCTGTGGGTCAAGAGACCCAGTACTTC.

This clone was recorded many times. The rearrangement uses TRBV5-1 and TRBJ1-2; the match to TRBD1 covers 8 bases. Germline CDR1 SGHRS, CDR2 YFSETQ. Unmatched junction bases numbered 5, after V lost 2 bases and J lost 8 bases. This CDR3 is 13 amino acids long. The CDR3 DNA is TGCGCCAGCAGCTTCGGACAGGGTGAGGGCTACACCTTC. Its protein is CASSFGQGEGYTF.

The chain's CDR3 is CASSFKLAGGVYEQYF. In DNA, the CDR3 is TGTGCCAGCAGTTTCAAACTAGCGGGCGGAGTCTACGAGCAGTACTTC. This chain joins TRBV6-5 and TRBJ2-7; 9 nucleotides match TRBD2. Trimming removed 4 bases from V and 3 bases from J; junction bases left unmatched: 10. The CDR3 loop spans 16 amino acids. Germline V gene lookup returns CDR1 MNHEY and CDR2 SVGAGI.